What follows are 20 T cell receptor beta chains derived from one specimen sequenced in a study of T cells in women clearing cervical HPV infection. TCRdb keeps only in-frame clones here, not all; method: immunoSEQ multiplex PCR. This table holds some 24,000 clones. The sample comprised blood buffy coat. These receptors were obtained from a woman between 18 and 70 years old with a cervical HPV16 infection that either progressed to CIN3+ or cleared (not recorded which).

Concerning this clone: The read terminates 3 residues ahead of where the CDR3 ends, so the germline J gene completes it. The rearrangement joins TRBV18 to TRBJ1-4, with a weak D call TRBD1 (6 bases). V was shortened by 1 base and J by 7 bases, with 10 bases between the two germline ends. Germline CDR1 reads KGHSH; CDR2 reads LQKENI. The CDR3 contains 14 residues. CDR3 DNA (partial): TGTGCCAGCTCACCACGGACAGACCCTGAAAAA. It specifies CASSPRTDPEK. The whole CDR3 sequence is CASSPRTDPEKLFF.

Turning to this clone: The CDR3 end is not reached by the read, which stops 3 residues before it; the germline J gene fills it in. The J gene is TRBJ2-5, the V gene TRBV5-1; 8 bases match TRBD1. V trimming: 5 bases; J trimming: 1 base; junction bases outside the gene matches: 4. The CDR3 extends over 14 amino acids. Germline V gene lookup returns CDR1 SGHRS and CDR2 YFSETQ. The covered CDR3 bases are TGCGCCAGCAGGTGGGACAGGTCCCAAGAGACC. It encodes CASRWDRSQET. In full, the CDR3 is CASRWDRSQETQYF. The full variable domain, with the rest looked up from reference TRBV5-1 and TRBJ2-5, is KAGVTQTPRYLIKTRGQQVTLSCSPISGHRSVSWYQQTPGQGLQFLFEYFSETQRNKGNFPGRFSGRQFSNSRSEMNVSTLELGDSALYLCASRWDRSQETQYFGPGTRLLVL.

This CDR3 is CASSDGRGAGSPLHF. CDR3 DNA (partial): TGTGCCAGCAGTGATGGAAGGGGAGCGGGGTCACCC. The V call is TRBV6-1, the J call TRBJ1-6; maybe TRBD1 (5 bases). Read coverage stops 3 residues before the CDR3 terminus; the germline J gene supplies the remainder. Germline CDR1 and CDR2: MNHNS and SASEGT. V was shortened by 3 bases and J by 10 bases, with 16 bases between the two germline ends. This CDR3 is built from 15 residues.

About this clone itself: The read terminates 3 residues before the CDR3 end, so the remaining end is supplied by the germline J gene. The genes are TRBV19 and TRBJ1-1, with 7 nucleotides matching TRBD1. This CDR3 has 14 amino acids. Germline trimming cut 4 bases from V and 5 bases from J; bases unmatched to any gene: 7. Per the germline V gene, CDR1 is LNHDA and CDR2 is SQIVND (reference sequence). The DNA read from the CDR3 is TGTGCCAGTAGTAATGGACAGGCTAGAACTGAA. It is translated as CASSNGQARTE. The full CDR3 is CASSNGQARTEAFF.

Comment on this clone: Read coverage stops 3 residues before the CDR3 terminus; the germline J gene supplies the remainder. The gene calls are TRBV5-1 and TRBJ2-3, with D perhaps TRBD1 (6 bases). CDR1 and CDR2 (germline): SGHRS, YFSETQ. The CDR3 loop spans 16 amino acids. V was pared by 2 bases and J by 5 bases, with 18 bases between. The DNA read from the CDR3 is TGCGCCAGCAGCTTATCAGGGGTGGTTCTGGGAGATACG. It encodes CASSLSGVVLGDT. The CDR3, in full, reads CASSLSGVVLGDTQYF.

Comment on this clone: The read terminates 3 residues ahead of where the CDR3 ends, so the germline J gene completes it. The chain employs TRBV7-6 and TRBJ1-2; D is uncertain. This CDR3 spans 13 amino acids. Germline CDR1 reads SGHVS; CDR2 reads FNYEAQ. The sequenced part of the CDR3 DNA is TGTGCCAGCAGCTTAGGCCCTCTCTACGAC. Protein product: CASSLGPLYD. The whole CDR3 sequence is CASSLGPLYDYTF.

About this clone: The read falls 3 residues short of the CDR3 end, and the missing part is taken from the germline J gene. The chain has TRBV20-1 and TRBJ2-3, with 8 bases identical to TRBD1. Germline V gene lookup returns CDR1 DFQATT and CDR2 SNEGSKA (reference sequence). The CDR3 length is 15 residues. CDR3 residues: CSAPGGPGFNQPQYF. The part of the CDR3 DNA that was read is TGCAGTGCCCCAGGGGGCCCCGGGTTCAATCAGCCG.

As regards this clone: The read gets to within 3 residues of the CDR3 end, and the germline J gene fills in the rest. This chain joins TRBV11-1 and TRBJ2-5; 11 nucleotides align to TRBD1. The CDR3 runs to 15 residues. With 6 bases clipped from V and 4 bases from J, the junction kept 7 bases outside the gene matches. Germline values: CDR1 SGHAT, CDR2 FQDESV (reference sequence). CDR3 DNA, as far as it was read: TGTGCCAGCAGAGACCGGGACAGGGGGACAGAGACC. It translates to CASRDRDRGTET. The CDR3 reads in full as CASRDRDRGTETQYF.

A word on this clone: The read halts 3 residues ahead of the CDR3 end, with the missing end drawn from the germline J gene. The chain has TRBV7-7 and TRBJ2-5; a weak D match, TRBD2 (5 bases). Germline lookup yields CDR1 SSHAT and CDR2 FNYEAQ (reference sequence). This CDR3 spans 14 amino acids. V was trimmed by 5 bases and J by 5 bases, leaving 15 bases between them. The CDR3 is CASSPSSVGETQYF. Partial CDR3 DNA: TGTGCCAGCAGCCCTAGCTCAGTCGGGGAGACC.

In the case of this clone: The read ends 3 residues shy of where the CDR3 ends; the end is completed using the germline J gene. J is TRBJ2-5 and V is TRBV10-1, with 8 bases aligning to TRBD2. The CDR3 sequence is 15 residues long. The germline gives CDR1 WNHNN, CDR2 SYGVQD (reference sequence). After removal of 9 bases from V and 4 bases from J, the junction contained 13 bases not matched to a gene. Partial CDR3 DNA: TGCGCCAGAGAACCTCGCGGGGGGTTGTTAGAGACC. It yields the protein CAREPRGGLLET. The whole CDR3 sequence is CAREPRGGLLETQYF.

On this clone: The read comes to an end 3 residues before the CDR3 does, leaving the germline J gene to fill in the end. This sequence joins TRBV5-1 and TRBJ2-5; no definite D call. Between the trimmed V and J ends, which lost 0 bases and 0 bases, there was a span of 6 bases. The CDR3 covers 14 residues. CDR1 is SGHRS and CDR2 is YFSETQ in the germline V gene. CDR3 in amino acids: CASSLVTYQETQYF. CDR3 bases read: TGCGCCAGCAGCTTGGTTACTTACCAAGAGACC.

About this clone: The read terminates 3 residues ahead of where the CDR3 ends, so the germline J gene completes it. The chain combines TRBV23-1 with TRBJ2-1; 8 bases map to TRBD1. TRBV23-1 is placed among ORFs of uncertain function. With V trimmed by 3 bases and J by 0 bases, 1 base remained unmatched. This CDR3 spans 15 amino acids. The CDR3 DNA, read in part, is TGCGCCAGCAGTCAGGGACAGGACTCCTACAATGAG. Translation: CASSQGQDSYNE. The CDR3 as a whole reads CASSQGQDSYNEQFF.

About this clone itself: The sequenced fragment ends 3 residues before the CDR3 boundary, so the rest is inferred from the germline J gene. The chain joins TRBV6-1 to TRBJ1-3; D not certain. This CDR3 spans 12 amino acids. Trimming stripped 2 bases from V and 7 bases from J, with 6 bases between. Germline V gene data show CDR1 as MNHNS and CDR2 as SASEGT. The CDR3 bases that were read are TGTGCCAGCAGTGAAAGGTGGAACACC. Amino acid sequence: CASSERWNT. The CDR3, in full, reads CASSERWNTIYF.

CDR3 DNA (partial): TGTGCCAGCAGGTCAAACCGGGGGGGCCTGGAGACC. Its translation is CASRSNRGGLET. The complete CDR3 sequence is CASRSNRGGLETQYF. The rearrangement uses TRBV7-9 and TRBJ2-5; 8 bases map to TRBD2. The read finishes 3 residues shy of the CDR3 end, and the germline J gene is used to complete it. The CDR3 has 15 residues. Trimming cost V 6 bases and J 5 bases; bases outside gene matches: 11. Germline values: CDR1 SEHNR, CDR2 FQNEAQ (reference sequence).

A remark on this clone: The CDR3 end falls 3 residues outside the read, so it is completed with the germline J gene. The chain combines TRBV13 with TRBJ2-1; 8 bases align to TRBD1. The CDR3 runs 16 residues. The J segment lost 6 bases and the V segment lost 4 bases, leaving 11 bases of the junction unmatched. Germline values: CDR1 PRHDT, CDR2 FYEKMQ (reference sequence). CDR3 DNA (partial): TGTGCCAGCAGCTCTACCCGACAGGGGATTACCAATGAG. This translates into CASSSTRQGITNE. The CDR3 in full is CASSSTRQGITNEQFF.

Turning to this clone: The CDR3 is cut off 3 residues early in the read; its end comes from the germline J gene. The genes are TRBV19 and TRBJ1-2; TRBD1 matches at 10 bases. This CDR3 comprises 13 residues. The germline V gene has CDR1 LNHDA and CDR2 SQIVND (reference sequence). The sequenced CDR3 bases are TGTGCCAGTAGTCCGACAGGGGGCGCCGGC. It translates to CASSPTGGAG. The CDR3 as a whole reads CASSPTGGAGYTF.

Of note for this clone: With the read ending 3 residues before the CDR3 end, the germline J gene is used to fill in that end. V and J are TRBV20-1 and TRBJ1-4; no clear D. The CDR3 covers 11 residues. Germline V gene lookup returns CDR1 DFQATT and CDR2 SNEGSKA (reference sequence). The chain's CDR3 is CSASGGWVLFF. The covered CDR3 bases are TGCAGTGCTAGTGGAGGGTGGGTA.

The CDR3 bases that were read are TGTGCCAGCAGCGCTCGGACAGGGGGTTACGAC. Encoded protein: CASSARTGGYD. The whole CDR3 reads CASSARTGGYDYTF. The chain couples TRBV7-6 to TRBJ1-2; 10 bases line up with TRBD1. The DNA ends 3 residues before the CDR3 does, and the rest of the CDR3 is filled in from the germline J gene. CDR1 is SGHVS and CDR2 is FNYEAQ in the germline V gene. The CDR3 sequence is 14 residues long.

Of note for this clone: Read coverage stops 3 residues before the CDR3 terminus; the germline J gene supplies the remainder. The chain employs TRBV13 and TRBJ1-1; 7 bases align to TRBD1. CDR1 is PRHDT, CDR2 FYEKMQ, per germline (reference sequence). CDR3 length equals 16 residues. The CDR3 bases that were read are TGTGCCAGCAGCAATAGGGGGCTAGGGGGGACTGGAGAA. Translation: CASSNRGLGGTGE. The whole CDR3 protein is CASSNRGLGGTGEAFF.

A remark on this clone: From the germline J gene comes the end of the CDR3, since the read stops 3 residues before it. The chain joins TRBV18 to TRBJ2-7, with 8 bases lining up with TRBD2. V dropped 4 bases and J dropped 5; count of bases not matched to a gene: 4. Per germline, CDR1 KGHSH and CDR2 LQKENI. The CDR3 sequence is 13 residues long. CDR3 bases read: TGTGCCAGCTCACTTAGCGGGGCGGACGAG. It specifies CASSLSGADE. The full-length CDR3 reads as CASSLSGADEQYF.